Detailed here is one T cell receptor (beta chain). Which antigen it targets is not known. Base qualities are not recorded, but no much larger clone differs from it by a single base. Libraries were prepared through the immunoSEQ multiplex PCR assay. A mixture of 60 forward primers for TCR Vbeta segments and 13 reverse primers for TCR Jbeta segments was used in the multiplex PCR. A multiplex PCR assay on genomic DNA amplified the CDR3 region of rearranged TCR beta genes. Amplified TCR beta libraries were sequenced as 87-base-pair reads on the Illumina HiSeq System. Regarding the original processing steps: A later analysis counted some 74 million unique TCR beta chains across the 650 to 700 repertoires, and roughly 11 million of these chains were shared by at least two donors. Raw reads were error-corrected and collapsed into unique sequences with a nearest-neighbor algorithm that merged closely related sequences to remove PCR and sequencing errors. V, D and J gene segments were assigned by aligning CDR3 sequences to IMGT reference sequences. For a sequence to be retained, a match of at least six nucleotides to both a V gene segment and a J gene segment was required. Rearrangements were classified as productive when the CDR3 lacked stop codons and remained in frame with V and J, and all other rearrangements were classified as non-productive. Following IMGT convention, CDR3 was defined as the stretch from the second conserved V-encoded cysteine up to the conserved J-encoded phenylalanine. Sequences without an unambiguous match to a single V gene segment were excluded from the earlier analysis of a few hundred of the donors. In an earlier analysis of approximately 610 of the donors, V segments were called functional above 56.7% productive rearrangements and were called segregating when the between-donor standard deviation exceeded 5%. A statistical classification framework was built for diagnosing cytomegalovirus status from the catalog of TCR beta chain sequences. V and J gene assignment, in a later analysis, came from comparing TCR nucleotide sequences with IMGT/GENE-DB human TR gene sequences. A later analysis assigned CDR3 sequences and most-parsimonious VDJ recombination scenarios with the TCRdist pipeline. In a later analysis, every TCR beta chain was defined by the combination of its CDR3 amino acid sequence and its V-gene family, and reads without a unique V-gene family were dropped. To address suspected cross-contamination and a sequencing artifact, a later analysis removed roughly 580 highly shared, low-generation-probability nucleotide sequences. A later analysis calculated a clonal expansion index for each public chain from normalized within-repertoire ranks of inferred template counts. In a later analysis, generation probabilities were computed using a VDJ recombination model fitted to out-of-frame rearrangements, and the results were checked against IGoR. A later analysis scored TCR-TCR, TCR-HLA and TCR-CMV co-occurrence with hypergeometric tests, applying a repertoire-size bias correction to TCR pairs. False discovery rates were estimated in a later analysis by permuting HLA or CMV assignments 20 times. In a later analysis, co-occurring TCRs were grouped using DBSCAN, and TCRdist sequence similarity was added for clustering within HLA-allele-positive subsets. For co-occurrence clustering, repertoires with fewer than 30,000 or more than 120,000 public chains were excluded, along with about five repertoires with anomalous nucleotide sharing. Held by TCRdb, this immuneACCESS table contains in-frame sequences only and omits some clones. Under half of the omission traces to an unresolved V gene where checked; the cause of the rest is unknown. V and J calls and clone size come straight from that table; D and trimming were deduced from the DNA. This sample gives 150,000 to 200,000 clones in total; roughly four fifths of them show up just once. Just over 2% of the sample lies in the top ten.

This specimen comes from a study of cytomegalovirus exposure and HLA in healthy donors (dated by TCRdb to the late 2010s). For the study in its entirety: An earlier analysis of several hundred of the donors reported roughly 300 Gb of sequence data and 100 million to 120 million unique TCR beta sequences obtained from 180 million or so T cells. Donor age, sex, ethnicity and CMV serostatus were collected together with the repertoire data. To study patterns of TCR occurrence, a later analysis re-analyzed previously published TCR beta repertoires from 666 donors and added high-resolution HLA genotyping. Typing coverage differed by locus: A, B, C, DRB1 and DQB1 were typed in roughly 629-630 donors, DQA1 in about 510, DPA1 in 600 to 610, and DPB1 in around 490. The study aimed to test whether cataloging public T cell receptors could reveal signatures of past pathogen exposure. Rather than drawing on any new phenotypic data, the later analysis identified candidate immune exposures from TCR beta sequences and the way those sequences occurred across donors. Genome-wide SNP genotypes for about 65% of the 666 donors were used in a later genetic analysis, which treated that subset as a discovery cohort. Across 300 to 500 genotyped donors of the cohort, an average of about 240,000 unique TCR beta nucleotide sequences per donor were sequenced, and 15% to 20% of those sequences were non-productive. Of the roughly 430 genotyped donors, about 80% fell in the genetic ancestry cluster associated with self-reported Caucasian donors. Class I and class II HLA loci were covered by the typing at four-digit resolution. Every discovery cohort repertoire had been produced on one sequencing platform. Several DR-DQ haplotypes were handled as single units for association and clustering because linkage in the cohort was strong. Besides the first cohort of some 670 subjects, a separate validation cohort made up of some 110 different subjects was used. Using immunosequencing, the study profiled T cell repertoires from about 620 subjects and related those repertoires to cytomegalovirus serostatus. Around 320 gigabases of sequencing data and tens of millions of unique TCR sequences were included in an early release covering 550 to 650 HLA-typed donors. To predict cytomegalovirus infection status, the study brought together high-throughput TCR immunosequencing, statistical association of individual TCRs with disease status, and machine learning. In an earlier analysis of around 540 of the donors, high-throughput TCR beta sequencing was used to judge whether each TCR beta V gene segment behaved as functional or pseudogenic. On the study overall, not on this receptor specifically: Because HLA typing was unavailable for some donors at each locus, only the typed subset was used in association tests. According to a later analysis, parvovirus B19, influenza, CMV and Epstein-Barr virus appeared linked to several top co-occurrence clusters. When HLA alleles, especially DR and DQ, strongly co-occurred, TCR associations were difficult to assign to individual alleles. In a later analysis, about 17,000 TCR beta sequences were associated with specific HLA alleles at a false discovery rate of 0.05. Immune exposure information for the cohort was limited to CMV serostatus. A cluster of highly shared sequence variants was judged likely to represent a technical artifact of the sequencing pipeline. The study gave a list of 150 to 200 TCR beta chains associated with cytomegalovirus. In a later genetic analysis, fewer N-insertions in productive TCRs were reported among donors in an Asian-associated ancestry cluster than the roughly 700-donor mean. Most TCR sequences were observed very rarely across donors, whereas some public TCRs were present in many individuals. A later genetic analysis associated a missense DCLRE1C variant with V-gene and J-gene trimming of TCR beta chains, and an independent cohort replicated the association. Approximately 18 rarely observed V segments, including chromosome 9 orphons, were excluded from the earlier analysis of 550 to 700 of the donors because counts were too low. Three of the identified cytomegalovirus-associated TCR beta chains were confirmed in vitro to be specific for cytomegalovirus antigens. The cohort was sequenced for TCR beta chains only, and without alpha or paired-chain data the features that could be detected were limited. In an earlier analysis of under 600 of the donors, most TCR beta V segments were observed in productive rearrangements about 90% or about 30% of the time, broadly matching IMGT annotations. A later analysis found that most CMV-associated TCR beta chains appeared HLA-restricted, with HLA associations seemingly driven largely by CMV exposure. Linkage disequilibrium might explain the correlated functional status among segregating V segments, but an unknown experimental factor could not be excluded. A later analysis found that TCR association rates varied across HLA loci, with DRB1 alleles showing the most associated TCRs and HLA-C alleles the fewest. Because the 87-base-pair reads could not distinguish some IMGT-functional V segments, including TRBV6-2 and TRBV6-3, those segments were excluded. According to the authors, the approach could potentially be generalized to other disease states and immunological phenotypes. A further reported finding was that TCR beta sequences accurately predicted the HLA-A and HLA-B alleles for most subjects in the first cohort. Compared with equally common non-associated chains, HLA-associated TCR beta chains in a later analysis were more clonally expanded and had lower generation probabilities. Presence/absence analyses assumed roughly uniform sequencing depth across donors, an assumption that may not hold. In both the original and validation cohorts, the classifier was reported to diagnose cytomegalovirus status with high specificity and sensitivity.

The CDR3, cysteine through phenylalanine, is 15 amino acids long. The read is trimmed to its CDR3 DNA, 45 bases read in frame from base 1. Per the germline V gene, MGHRA is the CDR1 and YSYEKL is the CDR2. The V and J ends are trimmed by 1 base and 0 bases, leaving 7 bases between them. The cohort consisted of fewer than 700 healthy bone marrow donors. At the time of sampling, all cohort members were nominally healthy, though unrecorded immune exposures were likely present. The donor was CMV seropositive and belonged to the group of more than 250 seropositive cohort members. Each donor provided a peripheral blood sample, and peripheral blood mononuclear cells were used for TCR beta sequencing. The Qiagen DNeasy Blood Extraction Kit was used to extract genomic DNA from the blood cell samples.

The material sequenced was PBMCs. This receptor was taken from a woman in her twenties or thirties in good health and CMV-seropositive. The rearrangement combines TRBV4-1 with TRBJ1-3; the D gene remains uncertain. The CDR3 region: CASSQVQISGNTIYF. In nucleotides, the sequence is TGCGCCAGCAGCCAAGTACAGATCTCTGGAAACACCATATATTTT.